The source of this TCR beta chain is a study of Graves' ophthalmopathy and Graves' hyperthyroidism. Germline V CDR1 and CDR2: WSHSY, SAAADI. V dropped 2 bases and J dropped 7 bases, with 8 bases sitting between them. The CDR3 extends over 12 amino acids. RNA transcripts provided the template for amplifying TCR beta CDR3 regions. HTBI primers were employed in first-round RT-PCR, then a second-round multiplex PCR followed. Each CDR3 protein is one row after TCRdb ran MiXCR on the multiplex PCR reads. The sample has 900,000 to 1,200,000 distinct CDR3 sequences, about two fifths seen once. Sequenced sample: peripheral blood or thyroid tissue (not recorded which). The chain recombines TRBV10-2 with TRBJ1-2; unclear D gene. The receptor was derived from an adult man with Graves' hyperthyroidism. The CDR3 region has the DNA TGCGCCAGCAGTGAGGGGGAATTTGGCTACACCTTC. It yields the protein CASSEGEFGYTF.